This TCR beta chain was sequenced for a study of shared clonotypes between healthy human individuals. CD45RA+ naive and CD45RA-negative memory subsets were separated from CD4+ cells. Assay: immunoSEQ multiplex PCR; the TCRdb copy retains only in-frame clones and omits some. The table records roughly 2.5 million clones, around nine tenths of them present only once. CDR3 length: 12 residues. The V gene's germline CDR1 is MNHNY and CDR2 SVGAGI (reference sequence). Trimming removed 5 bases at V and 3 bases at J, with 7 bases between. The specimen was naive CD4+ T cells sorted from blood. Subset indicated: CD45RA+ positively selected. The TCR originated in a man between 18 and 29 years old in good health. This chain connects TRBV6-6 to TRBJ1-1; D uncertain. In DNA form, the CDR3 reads TGTGCCAGCAGTGACACTTACACTGAAGCTTTCTTT. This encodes CASSDTYTEAFF.